This T cell receptor beta chain was captured in a study of cytomegalovirus exposure and HLA in healthy donors. Overall study findings and caveats: Researchers counted roughly 160 TCR beta chains as cytomegalovirus-associated. The study assumed roughly uniform donor sequencing depth for presence/absence analyses. Sequencing probably produced one cluster of sequence variants that were highly shared.

In the PCR, 60 Vbeta and 13 Jbeta primers were used. Profiling relied on immunoSEQ multiplex PCR, and the TCRdb table lists in-frame clones only, not all of them. This sample yields about 180,000 clones, of which less than 85% are seen a single time; approximately 5.1% belongs to the top ten. At collection, donors were nominally healthy, but unrecorded immune exposures were probable. This CDR3 has 14 amino acids. J was trimmed by 6 bases and V by 5 bases; bases with no gene match: 4. Germline CDR1 MNHEY, CDR2 SVGAGI. Worth noting for this clone: Antigen: not known.

The sample comprised PBMCs. The V and J genes are TRBV6-5 and TRBJ2-7, with TRBD2 matching over 13 bases. The sequence derives from a man aged 40-49 years in good health and CMV-seronegative. The CDR3 reads CASSRLAGGREQYF. The CDR3 nucleotides are TGTGCCAGCAGTCGACTAGCGGGGGGCCGCGAGCAGTACTTC.